A selection of T cell receptor beta chains follows, all from one sample in a study of cytomegalovirus exposure and HLA in healthy donors. Here immunoSEQ multiplex PCR was the method, and the copy in TCRdb shows in-frame clones only, minus some. The data contain 97,000 or so clones, roughly 81% of them singletons. Sequencing was done on a sample of PBMCs. These receptors originate from a man aged 40-55 years in good health and CMV-seronegative. The CDR3 runs from the conserved cysteine through the conserved F or W. Each record gives: V gene, J gene, D gene, clone size, CDR3 DNA, CDR3 protein. A D gene is named only where the DNA matches it firmly. Expanded clones are given a class, and other clones once, few, many or no size at all.

TRBV5-5	TRBJ2-7	TRBD1	NA	TGTGCCAGCAGCAACGGACAGGGAGCCTACGAGCAGTACTTC	CASSNGQGAYEQYF
TRBV10-3	TRBJ2-7	NA	NA	TGTGCCATCAGTGGGTTAGCGAATCCCGAGCAGTACTTC	CAISGLANPEQYF
TRBV7-6	TRBJ2-3	TRBD2	NA	TGTGCCAGCAGCCGAAGCGGGGGATACACAGATACGCAGTATTTT	CASSRSGGYTDTQYF
TRBV27	TRBJ2-5	NA	few	TGTGCCAGCAGCCCCCCAGGGCGGGACGGTCCTACGGCCCAGTACTTC	CASSPPGRDGPTAQYF
TRBV5-1	TRBJ2-2	TRBD2	once	TGCGCCAGCAGCTTTGACTGGACTAGCGGCACCGGGGAGCTGTTTTTT	CASSFDWTSGTGELFF
TRBV7-9	TRBJ1-4	TRBD1	NA	TGTGCCAGCAGCCAATTTGGGGGACAGGGAAATGAAAAACTGTTTTTT	CASSQFGGQGNEKLFF
TRBV6-1	TRBJ2-7	TRBD1	NA	TGTGCCAGCAGTGTGGACAGGGGCCTAGGAGAGCAGTACTTC	CASSVDRGLGEQYF
TRBV10-3	TRBJ2-2	TRBD2	NA	TGTGCCATCAGCCCTAGCGGACCCCGGGAGCTGTTTTTT	CAISPSGPRELFF
TRBV6-5	TRBJ1-2	NA	NA	TGTGCCAGCAGACCTCTAGGGGCCTATGGCTACACCTTC	CASRPLGAYGYTF
TRBV11-1	TRBJ2-7	NA	NA	TGTGCCAGCAGCTTAGCGAAAGGGGCCGCGGGGTCCTACGAGCAGTACTTC	CASSLAKGAAGSYEQYF
TRBV27	TRBJ2-2	NA	NA	TGTGCCAGCAGTTTTTTCCCGGGTGCCGGGGAGCTGTTTTTT	CASSFFPGAGELFF
TRBV5-1	TRBJ1-1	NA	NA	TGCGCCAGCAGCCCGGGACACAGGAACACTGAAGCTTTCTTT	CASSPGHRNTEAFF
TRBV11-2	TRBJ2-3	NA	NA	TGTGCCAGCAGGCAAACGTCGGAGATCAAGCAGACAGATACGCAGTATTTT	CASRQTSEIKQTDTQYF
TRBV7-8	TRBJ2-1	TRBD2	few	TGTGCCAGCAGCCCCAGACTAGCGGGGGAAAATGAGCAGTTCTTC	CASSPRLAGENEQFF
TRBV4-2	TRBJ1-6	NA	NA	TGTGCCAGCAGCCCTCGCCTTTCCCCCTCGGGCGGGGTTAACTATAATTCACCCCTCCACTTT	CASSPRLSPSGGVNYNSPLHF
TRBV5-1	TRBJ1-1	NA	NA	TGCGCCAGCAGCTTGGGAGCGGGGTGGACTGAAGCTTTCTTT	CASSLGAGWTEAFF
TRBV29-1	TRBJ2-1	NA	NA	TGCAGCGTTGGTCCTTTCTTGAATGAGCAGTTCTTC	CSVGPFLNEQFF
TRBV6-1	TRBJ1-5	TRBD1	NA	TGTGCCAGCAGAGCCGGGACAGACAATCAGCCCCAGCATTTT	CASRAGTDNQPQHF
TRBV7-9	TRBJ2-7	TRBD1	NA	TGTGCCAGCAGCTCGTCGGACAGGGCCTACGAGCAGTACTTC	CASSSSDRAYEQYF
TRBV5-1	TRBJ1-2	NA	NA	TGCGCCAGCAGCCCCGGGGGGGCGCACTATGGCTACACCTTC	CASSPGGAHYGYTF
TRBV19	TRBJ1-5	NA	NA	TGTGCCAGTAGTATAGAGACAGTTCAGCCCCAGCATTTT	CASSIETVQPQHF
TRBV28	TRBJ1-2	NA	once	TGTGCCAGCAGTTCAGCCACAGGGAACTTAAACTATGGCTACACCTTC	CASSSATGNLNYGYTF
TRBV7-6	TRBJ1-5	NA	NA	TGTGCCAGCAGCCTAGGTTTGAGTCAGCCCCAGCATTTT	CASSLGLSQPQHF
TRBV27	TRBJ2-7	TRBD2	NA	TGTGCCAGCAGGGTGACTAGCGGGGAAACCTACGAGCAGTACTTC	CASRVTSGETYEQYF
TRBV18	TRBJ2-1	NA	NA	TGTGCCAGCTCACCACCGGTAGGACTGGGACTCTACAATGAGCAGTTCTTC	CASSPPVGLGLYNEQFF
TRBV19	TRBJ1-6	TRBD1	NA	TGTGCCAGTAGTGCCCTGGACAGGGGTAATTCACCCCTCCACTTT	CASSALDRGNSPLHF
TRBV7-2	TRBJ1-6	NA	NA	TGTGCCAGCAGCTTAGACAGGGAGCCACCCCTCCACTTT	CASSLDREPPLHF
TRBV18	TRBJ2-5	TRBD1	few	TGTGCCAGCTCACCGGGACAGGGGTCCCAAGAGACCCAGTACTTC	CASSPGQGSQETQYF
TRBV7-2	TRBJ2-7	NA	NA	TGTGCCAGCAGCAACCGACGACAGGTCTACGAGCAGTACTTC	CASSNRRQVYEQYF
TRBV15	TRBJ2-5	TRBD1	NA	TGTGCCACCAGCAGAGACCCGACAGGGGCCCTCGGAGAGACCCAGTACTTC	CATSRDPTGALGETQYF
TRBV10-3	TRBJ1-1	TRBD1	NA	TGTGCCATCAGTGGGACGACAGGGGACACTGAAGCTTTCTTT	CAISGTTGDTEAFF
TRBV5-5	TRBJ1-1	TRBD1	NA	TGTGCCAGCAGTTCGACAGGGTTCGCTGAAGCTTTCTTT	CASSSTGFAEAFF
TRBV6-1	TRBJ1-5	NA	NA	TGTGCCAGCAGTGTAGGACAGCTTCAGCCCCAGCATTTT	CASSVGQLQPQHF
TRBV7-2	TRBJ1-5	NA	NA	TGTGCCAGCAGCTTATCCGGGTCGTTAAATCAGCCCCAGCATTTT	CASSLSGSLNQPQHF
TRBV27	TRBJ2-7	NA	few	TGTGCCAGCAGTTTAGGGGGGTCTTCCTACGAGCAGTACTTC	CASSLGGSSYEQYF
TRBV27	TRBJ1-1	NA	NA	TGTGCCAGCAGTGTGACAGTCATGAACACTGAAGCTTTCTTT	CASSVTVMNTEAFF
TRBV21-1	TRBJ1-4	NA	NA	TGTGCCAGCAGCACCGGGACAGGGGAAGCTGAAAAACTGTTTTTT	CASSTGTGEAEKLFF
TRBV6-6	TRBJ1-5	NA	few	TGTGCCAGCAGAAGACAGGTATCCAGCAATCAGCCCCAGCATTTT	CASRRQVSSNQPQHF
TRBV19	TRBJ2-4	NA	NA	TGTGCCAGTAGTTTTAACCGAATAAGGGGGATGCACATTCAGTACTTC	CASSFNRIRGMHIQYF
TRBV18	TRBJ1-1	NA	NA	TGTGCCAGCTCACCACCAGGGGGACTGAACACTGAAGCTTTCTTT	CASSPPGGLNTEAFF
TRBV2	TRBJ1-3	TRBD1	few	TGTGCCAGCAGTGCGACAGGGATTTCGATTGGAAACACCATATATTTT	CASSATGISIGNTIYF
TRBV2	TRBJ2-2	NA	NA	TGTGCCAGCAGTGAAGACAGGGAAAAGGCCGGGGAGCTGTTTTTT	CASSEDREKAGELFF
TRBV2	TRBJ2-3	TRBD1	few	TGTGCCAGCAGTGTCGGGACAGGGGGCGCAGATACGCAGTATTTT	CASSVGTGGADTQYF
TRBV7-2	TRBJ2-5	NA	NA	TGTGCCAGCAGCTTAGTCTCGGAGACCCAGTACTTC	CASSLVSETQYF
TRBV15	TRBJ2-2	NA	NA	TGTGCCACCAGCAGAGAGGTTAGGGGTAGCGGGGAGCTGTTTTTT	CATSREVRGSGELFF
TRBV9	TRBJ2-3	TRBD2	NA	TGTGCCAGCAGCGCCGGGGGGACGGATAACACAGATACGCAGTATTTT	CASSAGGTDNTDTQYF
TRBV6-1	TRBJ1-5	NA	NA	TGTGCCAGCAGTGACGACTCCAGGGGATCTTATAGCAATCAGCCCCAGCATTTT	CASSDDSRGSYSNQPQHF
TRBV6-1	TRBJ1-6	TRBD1	NA	TGTGCCGTCAGGACAGGGGGGAATTCACCCCTCCACTTT	CAVRTGGNSPLHF
TRBV18	TRBJ1-6	NA	NA	TGTGCCAGCTCACCAACGGAAGAACAGGGTCTCCACTTT	CASSPTEEQGLHF
TRBV7-6	TRBJ1-3	TRBD1	NA	TGTGCCAGCAGCTTACAGGACAGGGGAGCGGGATCTGGAAACACCATATATTTT	CASSLQDRGAGSGNTIYF
TRBV28	TRBJ1-3	NA	NA	TGTGCCAGCAAGTATGAGAGGTCTGGAAACACCATATATTTT	CASKYERSGNTIYF
TRBV4-2	TRBJ1-4	NA	NA	TGTGCCAGCAGCCAATCCCAGGGAGGAGGTAATGAAAAACTGTTTTTT	CASSQSQGGGNEKLFF
TRBV25-1	TRBJ1-1	NA	NA	TGTGCCAGCACGGACAGCATGAACACTGAAGCTTTCTTT	CASTDSMNTEAFF